This T cell receptor (beta chain) was documented in a study of blood T cell repertoires in COVID-19 (TCRdb year 2020). For context, the study as a whole: Collaborator samples came from the United States, Italy and Spain and covered acute and convalescent phases of COVID-19. The prospective study material was composed of cDNA or gDNA derived from T cells, B-cell-depleted T cells, or PBMCs. The dataset comprised deeply sampled blood TCRbeta repertoires from subjects exposed to, actively infected with, or recovered from COVID-19. The repertoires were released in a freely available public database meant as a resource for research on the immune response to SARS-CoV-2. Samples were obtained from the ongoing ImmuneRACE study (first 160 participants) and from 1,200 or so subjects provided by 6 global collaborators. Sample metadata almost always included a de-identified subject ID, COVID-19 status, age in years and sex. HLA class I and class II types, where available, came from metadata supplied by the sample provider rather than from assay-based typing. Broader findings and caveats from the paper: The quantity of clinical and demographic metadata differed by source and by participant and was supplied without curation.

Participants in the prospective study were aged roughly 18 to 100 years, lived in about two dozen United States geographic areas, and enrolled through a virtual design. Cohort assignment in the prospective study relied on participant-reported clinical history from a screening survey and a study questionnaire. ImmuneRACE Cohort 3 recovered participants were defined by two consecutive negative NP/OP PCR tests, healthcare professional clearance, or symptom resolution. In the prospective study, mobile phlebotomists collected whole blood, serum and a nasopharyngeal or oropharyngeal swab from each participant. Prospective study participants could optionally give additional blood draws and questionnaires over an approximately two-month period. Before DNA extraction, blood samples from the prospective study were shipped at room temperature or frozen. Regarding this clone: Its antigen remains unidentified. The sample holds no much larger clone one base away, and base qualities are not on file.

TCRbeta CDR3 regions were amplified from genomic DNA by means of the immunoSEQ Assay, a bias-controlled multiplex PCR. The study's own analysis went as follows. The number of nucleated cells in each sample was estimated by amplification of reference gene primers within the assay. To quantify the absolute abundance of each unique TCRbeta CDR3 rearrangement, sequence reads were collapsed and filtered. Productive Simpson clonality was computed per sample as the square root of Simpson's diversity index over productive rearrangements. The table was pulled from immuneACCESS by TCRdb, which kept in-frame rearrangements only. Such tables lose some clones; where checked, under half of the loss comes from unresolved V genes, and the rest has no known cause. Clone size and the V and J calls come from that table; the DNA yielded D and trimming. Here the sample has 150,000 to 200,000 clones; 80% occur a single time. Less than 6% of the sample is in the top ten clones.

CDR1 and CDR2 were assigned from the germline V gene as SGDLS and YYNGEE. Clipping removes 2 bases from V and 6 bases from J, with 9 as the unmatched junction base count. The cysteine opens and the phenylalanine closes a CDR3 of 16 amino acids. The only DNA kept is the CDR3, 48 bases in frame from the first base. The chain is encoded by TRBV9 joined to TRBJ2-1, and TRBD2 matches 9 of the central bases. The source of this sequence is a man aged 40-49 years who had recovered from COVID-19. The sequenced sample was PBMCs or T cells enriched from blood (not recorded which). The CDR3: CASSVGLAGGRNEQFF. The DNA sequence reads TGTGCCAGCAGCGTGGGACTCGCGGGGGGGCGCAATGAGCAGTTCTTC.